This T cell receptor (beta chain) was identified during a study of OX40 agonist ivuxolimab in advanced cancers. Whole-study context: Ivuxolimab is a fully human IgG2 antibody that activates OX40 (CD134). Broader study findings: Expanded clones tended on average to be more numerous among CD8+ T cells than CD4+.

This clone was counted between two and nine times. The antigen is unknown. The data were produced by immunoSEQ multiplex PCR, yet TCRdb's version contains in-frame clones alone and is incomplete. Here the sample spans under 25,000 clones, nearly 80% being singletons. Germline V CDR1 and CDR2: MNHEY, SVGAGI. Trimming pared 5 bases from V and 6 bases from J, leaving 14 bases between. This CDR3 is 14 amino acids long. The sequencing used CD4+ or CD8+ T cells sorted from blood, collected in a trial of the OX40 agonist ivuxolimab. This receptor was identified in an adult with an advanced solid tumor such as melanoma, head and neck, liver or kidney cancer. The genes are TRBV6-5 and TRBJ1-5; perhaps TRBD1 as D (6 bases). This CDR3 reads CASSNTGFAQPQHF. As DNA, the CDR3 is TGTGCCAGCAGTAACACAGGGTTTGCTCAGCCCCAGCATTTT.